Below are 19 T cell receptor beta chains sequenced from a single sample in a study of T-cell memory formation after mild COVID-19. Each CDR3 protein gets one entry after TCRdb re-called the 5' RACE reads with MiXCR. The data hold 70,000 to 100,000 distinct CDR3 sequences, with approximately 15% observed a single time. The sequenced material came from PBMCs or a T cell subset sorted from them (not recorded which). The receptors were sampled from a man in his late teens or twenties who had mild COVID-19 (a few samples of this study predate the infection). Cell type and time point are not known.

This clonotype has a handful of counts. The rearrangement joins TRBV4-1 to TRBJ2-7, with a possible D match to TRBD2 (5 bases). Trimming cost V 0 bases and J 2 bases, with 8 bases left between them. The CDR3 is 14 amino acids. Germline assignment: CDR1 MGHRA and CDR2 YSYEKL. The CDR3 DNA sequence: TGCGCCAGCAGCCAAGAGGCCGGGGCCTACGAGCAGTACGTC. The encoded protein is CASSQEAGAYEQYV.

J is TRBJ1-2 and V is TRBV6-1; D possibly corresponds to TRBD1 (6 bases). The CDR3 contains 13 residues. Per germline, CDR1 MNHNS and CDR2 SASEGT. The V end lost 8 bases, the J end lost 7 bases, and 17 bases lay between the germline ends. DNA for the CDR3: TGTGCCAGCGGGGGGGCAGTAAGCTTTGGCTACACCTTC. Amino acid sequence: CASGGAVSFGYTF.

V usage is TRBV7-8 and J usage is TRBJ2-3; a possible D gene is TRBD1 (5 bases). The V gene lost 7 bases and the J gene lost 2 bases, with 16 bases spanning the gap. The CDR3 covers 15 residues. Germline lookup yields CDR1 SGHVS and CDR2 FQNEAQ. The DNA for the CDR3 is TGTGCCAGCACGCCCAATCAGGGTGTCACAGATACGCAGTATTTT. Protein sequence: CASTPNQGVTDTQYF.

There are many counts of this clonotype. This chain links TRBV12-3 or TRBV12-4 with TRBJ2-1, with 8 bases matching TRBD1. The CDR3 loop spans 12 amino acids. Trimming cost V 5 bases and J 10 bases; bases outside gene matches: 4. CDR3 DNA: TGTGCCAGCAGTCCAGGGGGCTGGGAGCAGTTCTTC. This gives the protein CASSPGGWEQFF.

In its sample, this clonotype was seen a few times. This chain connects TRBV7-9 to TRBJ2-5; D is unclear. The CDR3 runs to 14 residues. Per germline, CDR1 SEHNR and CDR2 FQNEAQ (reference sequence). V lost 3 bases and J 5 bases, leaving 13 bases between the germline ends. The CDR3 region has the DNA TGTGCCAGCAGCTTTATTGCTAGGTGGGAGACCCAGTACTTC. This translates into CASSFIARWETQYF.

The chain carries TRBV29-1 and TRBJ2-3; 7 bases map to TRBD1. V was clipped by 1 base and J by 4 bases; unmatched bases: 8. CDR1 SQVTM and CDR2 ANQGSEA come from the germline V gene. The CDR3 consists of 15 residues. Here the CDR3 reads CSVEGGTASPDTQYF. The CDR3 nucleotides read TGCAGCGTTGAAGGGGGGACAGCGTCCCCAGATACGCAGTATTTT.

V gene TRBV6-2 or TRBV6-3 combines with J gene TRBJ1-1; the D is unclear. Germline CDR1 MNHEY, CDR2 SVGEGT. There are 15 residues in the CDR3. Trimming shortened V by 3 bases and J by 4 bases, and 15 bases separated the two germline ends. The CDR3 region has the DNA TGTGCCAGCAGTTATTCTCTTCGGGGAGTCACTGAAGCTTTCTTT. Translating gives CASSYSLRGVTEAFF.

This clonotype was detected ten times or more. This chain joins TRBV5-5 and TRBJ2-5; 11 nucleotides line up with TRBD2. Germline-derived CDR1 and CDR2 are SGHKS and YYEKEE (reference sequence). V trimming: 0 bases; J trimming: 5 bases; junction bases outside the gene matches: 6. This CDR3 spans 16 amino acids. In DNA form, the CDR3 reads TGTGCCAGCAGCTTGGAAGTAGCGGGGGGGCGCGAGACCCAGTACTTC. It is translated as CASSLEVAGGRETQYF.

This clonotype showed up just a few times. The chain carries TRBV29-1 and TRBJ2-1; possibly TRBD1 or TRBD2 for D (5 bases each). CDR1 is SQVTM, CDR2 ANQGSEA, per germline. The V and J ends lost 3 bases and 10 bases respectively, with 13 bases between them. This CDR3 contains 12 residues. CDR3 residues: CSVDGAWGEQFF. The CDR3 DNA reads TGCAGCGTTGACGGCGCCTGGGGGGAGCAGTTCTTC.

The table lists this clonotype with many counts. This chain joins TRBV7-2 and TRBJ2-3, with 13 bases lining up with TRBD2. The CDR3 consists of 15 residues. Germline CDR1 is SGHTA and CDR2 is FQGNSA. Germline trimming cut 4 bases from V and 4 bases from J; bases unmatched to any gene: 2. The CDR3 here is CASSWGLAGPDTQYF. DNA of the CDR3: TGTGCCAGCAGCTGGGGACTAGCGGGGCCAGATACGCAGTATTTT. Using reference TRBV7-2 and TRBJ2-3 for the parts outside the CDR3, the full variable domain is GAGVSQSPSNKVTEKGKDVELRCDPISGHTALYWYRQSLGQGLEFLIYFQGNSAPDKSGLPSDRFSAERTGGSVSTLTIQRTQQEDSAVYLCASSWGLAGPDTQYFGPGTRLTVL.

This clonotype was observed a few times. The chain couples TRBV4-2 to TRBJ2-1; possibly TRBD2 for D (6 bases). Germline CDR1 is LGHNA and CDR2 is YNFKEQ. Trimming shortened V by 0 bases and J by 3 bases, and 15 bases separated the two germline ends. The CDR3 is 17 amino acids. This CDR3 is CASSQDHRLAYYNEQFF. The CDR3, as DNA: TGTGCCAGCAGCCAAGATCACCGGCTAGCGTACTACAATGAGCAGTTCTTC.

This clonotype was found a few times. The chain links TRBV15 to TRBJ2-7; D gene uncertain. Trimming took off 5 bases at V and 5 bases at J, with 13 bases between the two ends. The length of the CDR3 is 13 residues. Germline V gives CDR1 LNHNV, CDR2 YYDKDF (reference sequence). For the CDR3, the DNA is TGTGCCACCAGCCCGAGGTTTCCCCACGAGCAGTACGTC. Amino acids: CATSPRFPHEQYV.

The CDR3 loop reads CASSLAQGPGYGYTF. DNA of the CDR3: TGTGCCAGCAGCTTAGCCCAGGGGCCCGGCTATGGCTACACCTTC. The chain links TRBV7-9 to TRBJ1-2; D might be TRBD1 (6 bases). Trimming took off 0 bases at V and 4 bases at J, with 12 bases between the two ends. The V gene's germline CDR1 is SEHNR and CDR2 FQNEAQ (reference sequence). CDR3 length: 15 amino acids.

The chain recombines TRBV4-1 with TRBJ2-3, with D perhaps matching TRBD2 (6 bases). V shed 4 bases and J shed 2 bases, with 13 bases lying between them. The germline gives CDR1 MGHRA, CDR2 YSYEKL. The CDR3 consists of 15 residues. The CDR3 DNA follows: TGCGCCAGCAGCCCCCTGGGGGGATTCACAGATACGCAGTATTTT. Translated: CASSPLGGFTDTQYF.

This clonotype was counted many times. The chain is built from TRBV29-1 and TRBJ1-5, with D uncertain. The CDR3 spans 14 residues. V lost 0 bases and J lost 2, with 8 bases in between. Germline assignment: CDR1 SQVTM and CDR2 ANQGSEA. CDR3 sequence reads: CSVEESGGNQPQHF. Here the CDR3 DNA reads TGCAGCGTTGAAGAAAGCGGGGGCAATCAGCCCCAGCATTTT.

The table lists this clonotype with a few counts. V is TRBV4-3 and J is TRBJ2-2; D is uncertain. The germline V and J ends were trimmed by 3 bases and 2 bases, with 13 bases remaining between them. The germline gives CDR1 LGHNA, CDR2 YSLEER. The CDR3 loop spans 16 amino acids. The chain's CDR3 is CASSQSDGRNTGELFF. The CDR3 nucleotides are TGCGCCAGCAGCCAGTCGGACGGACGCAACACCGGGGAGCTGTTTTTT.

This clonotype came up a few times. The chain links TRBV27 to TRBJ2-1; 10 positions agree with TRBD1. The germline V gene has CDR1 MNHEY and CDR2 SMNVEV (reference sequence). Losses at the gene ends were 4 bases for V and 7 bases for J; bases not matched to a gene: 7. The CDR3 is 15 amino acids. The CDR3 protein is CASSSGQGDVNEQFF. In DNA form, the CDR3 reads TGTGCCAGCAGTTCCGGACAGGGGGATGTAAATGAGCAGTTCTTC.

The gene calls are TRBV29-1 and TRBJ2-1, with a possible D match to TRBD1 (5 bases). Per germline, CDR1 SQVTM and CDR2 ANQGSEA. Trimming removed 7 bases from V and 16 bases from J, with 23 bases in between. The CDR3 runs 12 residues. CDR3 region: CSASSDRERGFF. The DNA of the CDR3 is TGCAGCGCCTCATCGGACCGAGAAAGGGGCTTCTTC.

In this sample, this clonotype turned up a few times. This chain uses TRBV28 with TRBJ1-5; a weak D match, TRBD1 (5 bases). The CDR3 spans 15 residues. Trimming took off 4 bases at V and 0 bases at J, with 10 bases between the two ends. Germline CDR1 reads MDHEN; CDR2 reads SYDVKM. The chain's CDR3 is CASSSGQFSNQPQHF. The CDR3 nucleotides read TGTGCCAGCAGTTCCGGACAATTTAGCAATCAGCCCCAGCATTTT. The whole variable domain, remainder taken from reference TRBV28 and TRBJ1-5, is DVKVTQSSRYLVKRTGEKVFLECVQDMDHENMFWYRQDPGLGLRLIYFSYDVKMKEKGDIPEGYSVSREKKERFSLILESASTNQTSMYLCASSSGQFSNQPQHFGDGTRLSIL.